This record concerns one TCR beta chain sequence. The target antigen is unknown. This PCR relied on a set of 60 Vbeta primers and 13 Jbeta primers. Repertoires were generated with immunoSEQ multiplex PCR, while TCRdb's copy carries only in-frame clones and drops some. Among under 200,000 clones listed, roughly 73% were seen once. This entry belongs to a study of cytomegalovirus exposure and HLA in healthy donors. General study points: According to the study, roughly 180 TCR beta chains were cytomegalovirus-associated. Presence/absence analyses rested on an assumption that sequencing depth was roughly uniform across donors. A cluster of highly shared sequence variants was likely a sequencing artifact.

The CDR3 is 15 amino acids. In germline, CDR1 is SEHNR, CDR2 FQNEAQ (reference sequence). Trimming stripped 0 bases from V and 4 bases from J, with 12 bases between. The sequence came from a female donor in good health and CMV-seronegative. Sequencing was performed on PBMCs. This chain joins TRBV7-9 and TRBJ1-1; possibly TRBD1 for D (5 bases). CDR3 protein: CASSLAAGLGTEAFF. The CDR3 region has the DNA TGTGCCAGCAGCTTAGCGGCAGGGTTAGGCACTGAAGCTTTCTTT.